This T cell receptor (beta chain) is from a study of T cell responses to AZD1222 COVID-19 vaccine. General study findings and limits: No day 14 peak samples; only post-peak repertoires were characterized.

Some clones are missing from TCRdb's copy, which holds only in-frame ones; the method was immunoSEQ multiplex PCR. In the table there are 100,000 to 150,000 clones, 85% to 90% of which are singletons. CDR3 length: 15 amino acids. Germline assignment: CDR1 SGHNT and CDR2 YYREEE (reference sequence). V was shortened by 0 bases and J by 0 bases, with 10 bases between the two germline ends. Turning to this clone: Its antigen is unidentified.

The genes are TRBV5-4 and TRBJ2-7; D is unresolved. The sequence derives from an adult in good health. Sequencing was performed on peripheral blood, taken on day 0 of AZD1222 vaccination. CDR3 residues: CASSLDYHPSYEQYF. The CDR3, as DNA: TGTGCCAGCAGCTTGGACTACCACCCCTCCTACGAGCAGTACTTC.